One and the same sample provided the 28 T cell receptor beta chains below, sequenced in a study of blood T cell repertoires in COVID-19. The protocol was immunoSEQ multiplex PCR, while the TCRdb copy is restricted to in-frame clones and leaves out a portion. The sample includes roughly 64,000 clones, more than 65% of them seen just once. The sample was peripheral blood. These receptors all stem from a human donor in a cohort sampled during active COVID-19.

This clone is a singleton in its sample. The rearrangement uses TRBV7-2 and TRBJ2-7; TRBD2 might be the D (6 bases). The CDR3 extends over 14 amino acids. Germline V gives CDR1 SGHTA, CDR2 FQGNSA. V was shortened by 5 bases and J by 6 bases, with 17 bases between the two germline ends. The CDR3 region is CASSPGRLPSEQYF. The CDR3, as DNA: TGTGCCAGCAGCCCCGGGAGACTGCCCTCCGAGCAGTACTTC.

This clone has more than one count but fewer than ten. The CDR3 sequence is CASTDRTGGYTEAFF. Here the CDR3 DNA reads TGCGCCAGCACCGATCGGACAGGGGGATACACTGAAGCTTTCTTT. The chain uses TRBV5-1 and TRBJ1-1; 10 bases are shared with TRBD1. This CDR3 spans 15 amino acids. Germline V gene sequence: CDR1 SGHRS, CDR2 YFSETQ. V lost 6 bases, J lost 3 bases, and 8 bases stayed unmatched.

This sequence joins TRBV7-6 and TRBJ2-1, with D possibly being TRBD1 (5 bases). This CDR3 spans 14 amino acids. Per germline, CDR1 SGHVS and CDR2 FNYEAQ. V was cut by 3 bases and J by 5 bases, with 11 bases left in between. CDR3 sequence reads: CASSFRASNNEQFF. In nucleotides, the CDR3 is TGTGCCAGCAGCTTCAGGGCCTCTAACAATGAGCAGTTCTTC.

This clone was found a few times. This sequence joins TRBV9 and TRBJ1-2; 8 bases line up with TRBD1. CDR3 size: 13 residues. The V and J ends lost 4 bases and 8 bases, in that order; junction bases with no gene match: 7. Germline V gene lookup returns CDR1 SGDLS and CDR2 YYNGEE. The CDR3 reads CASSSQTGVGYTF. The CDR3 coding sequence is TGTGCCAGCAGCTCCCAGACAGGGGTAGGCTACACCTTC.

Remarks on this clone: Distinct nucleotide sequences in the sample also encode this CDR3. This chain connects TRBV18 to TRBJ2-5, with D perhaps matching TRBD2 (6 bases). CDR3 size: 14 residues. The germline V gene has CDR1 KGHSH and CDR2 LQKENI. V was cut by 0 bases and J by 5 bases, with 10 bases left in between. CDR3 DNA sequence: TGTGCCAGCTCACCACCTCCGGGGAGGGAGACCCAGTACTTC. It translates to CASSPPPGRETQYF.

This clone has just a few counts. The chain carries TRBV6-2 or TRBV6-3 and TRBJ2-2; no definite D call. The V end lost 4 bases, the J end lost 7 bases, and 4 bases lay between the germline ends. Germline values: CDR1 MNHEY, CDR2 SVGEGT. CDR3 length: 11 amino acids. The CDR3 DNA reads as TGTGCCAGCAGTTCTCTCGGGGAGCTGTTTTTT. Translated: CASSSLGELFF.

J is TRBJ2-2 and V is TRBV5-1, with a tentative D call TRBD2 (5 bases). This CDR3 is 15 amino acids long. Germline values: CDR1 SGHRS, CDR2 YFSETQ. V shed 4 bases and J shed 3 bases, with 13 bases lying between them. This CDR3 is CASSKRTDYTGELFF. In DNA form, the CDR3 reads TGCGCCAGCAGCAAACGGACGGACTACACCGGGGAGCTGTTTTTT.

The gene calls are TRBV4-3 and TRBJ2-7; 7 bases are shared with TRBD1. The CDR3 runs to 15 residues. Germline values: CDR1 LGHNA, CDR2 YSLEER. Losses at the gene ends were 6 bases for V and 4 bases for J; bases not matched to a gene: 12. For the CDR3, the DNA is TGCGCCAGCAGTGTTCGTGCAGGGGGATCGTACGAGCAGTACTTC. Encoded protein: CASSVRAGGSYEQYF.

The genes are TRBV7-9 and TRBJ2-3, with TRBD1 matching over 7 bases. Germline CDR1 is SEHNR and CDR2 is FQNEAQ (reference sequence). V lost 3 bases to trimming and J lost 1 base; unmatched junction nucleotides: 7. The length of the CDR3 is 16 residues. As DNA, the CDR3 is TGTGCCAGCAGCTTTACCGGGACAGACGGCACAGATACGCAGTATTTT. Encoded protein: CASSFTGTDGTDTQYF.

CDR3 nucleotide sequence: TGTGCCAGCAGCTTTGGGGGGGCATCCTACGAGCAGTACTTC. Translating it yields CASSFGGASYEQYF. J is TRBJ2-7 and V is TRBV7-9; possibly TRBD2 for D (7 bases). Per germline, CDR1 SEHNR and CDR2 FQNEAQ (reference sequence). The V gene lost 3 bases and the J gene lost 1 base, with 10 bases spanning the gap. This CDR3 is built from 14 residues.

The chain is built from TRBV19 and TRBJ2-1, with unresolved D. V was shortened by 6 bases and J by 5 bases, with 5 bases between the two germline ends. The germline gives CDR1 LNHDA, CDR2 SQIVND (reference sequence). This CDR3 has 11 residues. In nucleotides, the CDR3 is TGTGCCAGTAGCCGGGACAATGAGCAGTTCTTC. Residues: CASSRDNEQFF.

The rearrangement uses TRBV6-5 and TRBJ2-7, with a weak D call TRBD1 (5 bases). Trimming left V 6 bases short and J 2 bases short, with 17 bases between. This CDR3 region has 15 residues. In germline, CDR1 is MNHEY, CDR2 SVGAGI. CDR3 protein: CASSNIWGQAYEQYF. The CDR3 region has the DNA TGTGCCAGCAGCAACATCTGGGGCCAGGCCTACGAGCAGTACTTC.

CDR3: CASSQKGGGEYNEQFF. The CDR3 nucleotides are TGTGCCAGCAGCCAAAAAGGAGGGGGGGAGTACAATGAGCAGTTCTTC. The J gene is TRBJ2-1, the V gene TRBV4-2, with D possibly being TRBD2 (7 bases). Germline assignment: CDR1 LGHNA and CDR2 YNFKEQ. Trimming cost V 2 bases and J 4 bases, with 15 bases left between them. The CDR3 loop spans 16 amino acids.

This clone was recorded once. V gene TRBV4-3 combines with J gene TRBJ2-2; a weak D match, TRBD1 (6 bases). Between the trimmed V and J ends, which lost 0 bases and 8 bases, there was a span of 19 bases. CDR1 LGHNA and CDR2 YSLEER come from the germline V gene. The CDR3 extends over 17 amino acids. The CDR3 region is CASSQDAVWTAGGELFF. As DNA, the CDR3 is TGCGCCAGCAGCCAAGATGCGGTATGGACAGCCGGAGGGGAGCTGTTTTTT.

The rearrangement links TRBV7-3 to TRBJ2-3, with a possible D match to TRBD2 (7 bases). Germline V CDR1 and CDR2: SGHTA, FQGTGA. The CDR3 consists of 14 residues. Trimming removed 2 bases from V and 4 bases from J, with 10 bases in between. CDR3 DNA: TGTGCCAGCAGCTTAGGGGGGGCCGCAGATACGCAGTATTTT. It yields the protein CASSLGGAADTQYF.

The chain uses TRBV6-1 and TRBJ2-2; the D gene is possibly TRBD1 (6 bases). This CDR3 has 16 amino acids. Germline lookup yields CDR1 MNHNS and CDR2 SASEGT. V was trimmed by 0 bases and J by 3 bases, leaving 11 bases between them. The CDR3 here is CASSEAHRADTGELFF. DNA for the CDR3: TGTGCCAGCAGTGAAGCTCACAGGGCAGACACCGGGGAGCTGTTTTTT.

J is TRBJ2-3 and V is TRBV2; TRBD2 matches at 7 bases. J gave up 5 bases and V 8 bases, and 16 bases lay outside the gene matches. The length of the CDR3 is 16 residues. Germline lookup yields CDR1 SNHLY and CDR2 FYNNEI. CDR3 region: CASRLGGAGERDTQYF. The DNA for the CDR3 is TGTGCCAGCCGGTTAGGAGGGGCGGGGGAAAGAGATACGCAGTATTTT.

The rearrangement links TRBV5-1 to TRBJ1-6; the D gene is possibly TRBD1 (5 bases). Germline V gene data show CDR1 as SGHRS and CDR2 as YFSETQ. V lost 4 bases and J lost 4, with 12 bases in between. The CDR3 has 15 amino acids. CDR3 loop: CASSTFGGYNSPLHF. CDR3 DNA: TGCGCCAGCAGCACCTTCGGGGGGTATAATTCACCCCTCCACTTT.

The J gene is TRBJ1-3, the V gene TRBV9, with D maybe TRBD1 (6 bases). CDR1 and CDR2 from the germline V gene are SGDLS and YYNGEE. The CDR3 is made up of 16 amino acids. V lost 0 bases and J lost 4, with 14 bases in between. The CDR3 DNA follows: TGTGCCAGCAGCGTAGCTGCAGGGGTCTCGGGAAACACCATATATTTT. Translation: CASSVAAGVSGNTIYF.

This clone turned up a few times. This chain joins TRBV5-1 and TRBJ1-2, with TRBD1 matching 10 bases. Germline V gene sequence: CDR1 SGHRS, CDR2 YFSETQ. There are 14 residues in the CDR3. V was clipped by 3 bases and J by 8 bases; unmatched bases: 7. CDR3 DNA: TGCGCCAGCAGCTCGGGACAGGGGATCGTCGGCTACACCTTC. Translating it yields CASSSGQGIVGYTF.

Regarding this clone: This same CDR3 is encoded by further DNA sequences in the sample. The chain recombines TRBV19 with TRBJ1-2; 8 positions match TRBD1. Trimming cost V 3 bases and J 4 bases; bases outside gene matches: 1. This CDR3 is built from 13 residues. The germline V gene encodes CDR1 LNHDA and CDR2 SQIVND (reference sequence). CDR3 region: CASSIGTGYGYTF. The CDR3 DNA sequence: TGTGCCAGTAGTATTGGGACAGGCTATGGCTACACCTTC. Filled out from reference TRBV19 and TRBJ1-2, the complete variable domain reads DGGITQSPKYLFRKEGQNVTLSCEQNLNHDAMYWYRQDPGQGLRLIYYSQIVNDFQKGDIAEGYSVSREKKESFPLTVTSAQKNPTAFYLCASSIGTGYGYTFGSGTRLTVV.

V usage is TRBV24-1 and J usage is TRBJ1-4; 7 bases match TRBD1. CDR3 size: 16 residues. J gave up 4 bases and V 4 bases, and 8 bases lay outside the gene matches. Germline V gene sequence: CDR1 KGHDR, CDR2 SFDVKD. The CDR3 here is CATSDATGTGNEKLFF. Here the CDR3 DNA reads TGTGCCACCAGTGACGCGACAGGGACGGGTAATGAAAAACTGTTTTTT.

The chain uses TRBV6-5 and TRBJ2-7; D not certain. CDR1 and CDR2 (germline): MNHEY, SVGAGI. Trimming took off 6 bases at V and 11 bases at J, with 20 bases between the two ends. The CDR3 loop spans 13 amino acids. The CDR3 loop reads CASRKSPKNEEYF. CDR3 coding DNA: TGTGCCAGCAGGAAGAGTCCGAAAAATGAGGAGTACTTC.

The chain recombines TRBV5-4 with TRBJ2-1; perhaps TRBD1 as D (5 bases). Germline CDR1 and CDR2: SGHNT and YYREEE (reference sequence). The CDR3 spans 14 residues. Trimming removed 4 bases from V and 6 bases from J, with 14 bases in between. In nucleotides, the CDR3 is TGTGCCAGCAGCAATGGGCAGGGATTCAATGAGCAGTTCTTC. Its translation: CASSNGQGFNEQFF.

This clone came up a few times. The J gene is TRBJ2-1, the V gene TRBV29-1, with 10 bases aligning to TRBD2. V lost 6 bases to trimming and J lost 4 bases; unmatched junction nucleotides: 12. There are 16 residues in the CDR3. Germline V gene sequence: CDR1 SQVTM, CDR2 ANQGSEA. The CDR3 here is CSVETIETSGYNEQFF. The CDR3, as DNA: TGCAGCGTCGAGACAATCGAGACTAGCGGGTACAATGAGCAGTTCTTC.

This chain uses TRBV28 with TRBJ1-5; D perhaps matches TRBD1 (6 bases). This CDR3 is 15 amino acids long. Germline loops: CDR1 MDHEN, CDR2 SYDVKM. V dropped 2 bases and J dropped 7 bases, with 15 bases sitting between them. Here the CDR3 DNA reads TGTGCCAGCAGTTTAGCCACGACAGGATCCCAGCCCCAGCATTTT. This encodes CASSLATTGSQPQHF.

V is TRBV2 and J is TRBJ1-2, with D tentatively TRBD1 (6 bases). The CDR3 covers 15 residues. The germline CDR1 and CDR2 sequences are SNHLY and FYNNEI. V was trimmed by 6 bases and J by 1 base, leaving 15 bases between them. CDR3 DNA: TGTGCCAGCAGATCCGGGACATCAATTAACTATGGCTACACCTTC. It yields the protein CASRSGTSINYGYTF.

The V call is TRBV7-2, the J call TRBJ2-3; TRBD2 aligns across 9 bases. CDR1 SGHTA and CDR2 FQGNSA come from the germline V gene. The trim removed 1 base at V and 1 base at J, leaving 3 bases unmatched. The CDR3 runs 16 residues. CDR3 region: CASSLGPSGGTDTQYF. DNA of the CDR3: TGTGCCAGCAGCTTAGGTCCTAGCGGGGGCACAGATACGCAGTATTTT.